This is a list of T cell receptor beta chains from one sample in a study of T cell repertoires in cytomegalovirus infection. TCRdb processed the reads anew with MiXCR; each CDR3 protein has one entry. This table holds a few hundred thousand distinct CDR3 sequences, around 15% found once. Specimen: CD8+ T cells from PBMCs. Every receptor here comes from a human donor in good health (CMV status not recorded). Some clones in this sample may be carry-over from other donors' samples. CDR3s include the opening cysteine and the closing phenylalanine or tryptophan. D genes are given only for firm matches. Some rows mark clone size as missing; the rest say once, few, many or name a class of expanded clone.

TRBV28	.	many	TRBJ1-5	CASKYPGNSNQPQHF	TGTGCCAGCAAGTATCCAGGGAATAGCAATCAGCCCCAGCATTTT
TRBV19	TRBD2	many	TRBJ2-1	CASSISGGTYNEQFF	TGTGCCAGCAGCATAAGCGGGGGGACCTACAATGAGCAGTTCTTC
TRBV28	TRBD1	.	TRBJ1-6	CASSSSQGRPGNSPLHF	TGTGCCAGCAGTTCCTCACAGGGGCGTCCGGGTAATTCACCCCTCCACTTT
TRBV10-3	.	.	TRBJ1-5	CAIPFGRAPQPQHF	TGTGCCATCCCGTTCGGAAGGGCCCCTCAGCCCCAGCATTTT
TRBV27	.	few	TRBJ2-4	CASSFGGENIQYF	TGTGCCAGCAGTTTCGGGGGCGAAAACATTCAGTACTTC
TRBV6-2/TRBV6-3	TRBD2	few	TRBJ2-1	CASSQGRTSFNEQFF	TGTGCCAGCAGCCAAGGGCGGACTAGCTTCAATGAGCAGTTCTTC
TRBV7-9	TRBD1	many	TRBJ2-1	CASSLVGTGNYNEQFF	TGTGCCAGCAGCTTAGTCGGGACAGGTAACTACAATGAGCAGTTCTTC
TRBV7-7	TRBD2	many	TRBJ2-1	CASSPGVAGYNEQFF	TGTGCTAGCAGCCCCGGGGTAGCGGGGTATAATGAGCAGTTCTTC
TRBV10-3	TRBD1	few	TRBJ1-2	CAISSPPRDSNYGYTF	TGTGCCATCAGTTCCCCACCACGGGACAGTAACTATGGCTACACCTTC
TRBV7-8	.	.	TRBJ2-7	CASSIGGPQVNYEQYF	TGTGCCAGCAGCATCGGCGGGCCCCAGGTAAACTACGAGCAGTACTTC
TRBV6-2/TRBV6-3	.	.	TRBJ1-2	CATGRNYGYTF	TGTGCCACTGGACGGAACTATGGCTACACCTTC
TRBV7-4	.	.	TRBJ1-4	CASSDSGAPNEKLFF	TGTGCCAGCAGCGATTCAGGGGCTCCTAATGAAAAACTGTTTTTT
TRBV4-1	TRBD2	few	TRBJ2-1	CASSQGGGGLYNEQFF	TGCGCCAGCAGCCAAGGGGGCGGGGGTCTGTACAATGAGCAGTTCTTC
TRBV20-1	TRBD2	.	TRBJ2-3	CSARVAGDSTDTQYF	TGCAGTGCTAGGGTGGCGGGAGATAGCACAGATACGCAGTATTTT
TRBV6-8	TRBD1	.	TRBJ2-3	CASSYDLGQGGDTQYF	TGTGCCAGCAGTTACGACTTGGGACAGGGGGGAGATACGCAGTATTTT
TRBV20-1	.	.	TRBJ2-1	CSARAKGLEYNEQFF	TGCAGTGCTAGGGCCAAGGGTCTTGAATACAATGAGCAGTTCTTC
TRBV20-1	.	.	TRBJ2-2	CSATTLQGNTGELFF	TGCAGTGCCACGACCCTGCAGGGGAACACCGGGGAGCTGTTTTTT
TRBV6-2/TRBV6-3	TRBD1	few	TRBJ1-1	CASSYSRDRGHTEAFF	TGTGCCAGCAGTTACTCGCGGGACAGGGGTCACACTGAAGCTTTCTTT
TRBV19	TRBD1	.	TRBJ2-7	CASMVAARQGYEQYF	TGTGCCAGTATGGTAGCGGCGAGACAGGGGTACGAGCAGTACTTC
TRBV24-1	.	.	TRBJ2-1	CATSSRVGEQFF	TGTGCCACCAGTTCCAGGGTAGGTGAGCAGTTCTTC
TRBV12-3/TRBV12-4	TRBD2	.	TRBJ2-1	CASSSGLAINEQFF	TGTGCCAGCAGTTCGGGACTAGCGATTAATGAGCAGTTCTTC
TRBV25-1	TRBD1	few	TRBJ1-5	CASVRGLRSNQPQHF	TGTGCCAGCGTCAGGGGGCTTCGAAGCAATCAGCCCCAGCATTTT
TRBV20-1	TRBD1	.	TRBJ2-7	CSARDVWGQYYEQYF	TGCAGTGCTAGAGATGTTTGGGGACAGTATTACGAGCAGTACTTC